These 29 T cell receptor beta chains originate from one sample sequenced in a study of technical replicates of blood from a handful of donors. Only in-frame clones appear in the TCRdb table, and some are missing; sequencing was by immunoSEQ multiplex PCR. The data contain some 76,000 clones, over 95% of them singletons. The material sequenced was T cells isolated from PBMCs. These receptor sequences come from a human donor in good health.

The V gene is TRBV9, the J gene TRBJ2-7; D is possibly TRBD1 (6 bases). V was pared by 3 bases and J by 1 base, with 8 bases between. The CDR3 spans 13 residues. The germline CDR1 and CDR2 sequences are SGDLS and YYNGEE. The CDR3 sequence is CASSGGQSYEQYF. The CDR3 bases are TGTGCCAGCAGCGGAGGACAGTCCTACGAGCAGTACTTC.

This clone is a singleton in its sample. The junction departs from the called germline gene at one end, perhaps through a read error. The chain has TRBV6-5 and TRBJ2-7; TRBD1 agrees at 9 bases. Germline lookup yields CDR1 MNHEY and CDR2 SVGAGI. This CDR3 has 13 amino acids. CDR3 sequence: CASSVDRGVNCDF. The CDR3 region has the DNA TGTGCCAGCAGTGTGGACAGGGGAGTAAATTGCGACTTC.

The V and J genes are TRBV5-4 and TRBJ2-3; 8 bases match TRBD2. The CDR3 length is 14 residues. After removal of 2 bases from V and 6 bases from J, the junction contained 5 bases not matched to a gene. Germline V gene data show CDR1 as SGHNT and CDR2 as YYREEE (reference sequence). The CDR3 DNA reads as TGTGCCAGCAGCTTTAGAGCGGGAGCCGATACGCAGTATTTT. This encodes CASSFRAGADTQYF.

The V call is TRBV27, the J call TRBJ2-1; 8 bases are a match to TRBD2. Unmatched junction bases numbered 4, after V lost 3 bases and J lost 3 bases. The CDR3 totals 15 residues. The V gene's germline CDR1 is MNHEY and CDR2 SMNVEV (reference sequence). Here the CDR3 DNA reads TGTGCCAGCAGTTTGGCGGGAGGAGGCTACAATGAGCAGTTCTTC. Translation: CASSLAGGGYNEQFF.

The chain couples TRBV5-4 to TRBJ2-3; D might be TRBD2 (5 bases). The ends were cut back, 0 bases at V and 4 bases at J, with 15 bases in the middle. Germline V gene lookup returns CDR1 SGHNT and CDR2 YYREEE (reference sequence). The CDR3 sequence is 16 residues long. CDR3 nucleotide sequence: TGTGCCAGCAGCTTGGATCCCCGGGGTGTGGCAGATACGCAGTATTTT. Its protein product is CASSLDPRGVADTQYF. Full variable domain (remainder filled in from reference TRBV5-4 and TRBJ2-3): ETGVTQSPTHLIKTRGQQVTLRCSSQSGHNTVSWYQQALGQGPQFIFQYYREEENGRGNFPPRFSGLQFPNYSSELNVNALELDDSALYLCASSLDPRGVADTQYFGPGTRLTVL.

This clone was detected once. The rearrangement links TRBV29-1 to TRBJ2-7, with 8 bases that match TRBD1. With 4 bases clipped from V and 4 bases from J, the junction kept 6 bases outside the gene matches. The CDR3 length is 13 residues. The germline gives CDR1 SQVTM, CDR2 ANQGSEA. CDR3 sequence: CSVGRTGMYEQYF. CDR3 coding DNA: TGCAGCGTTGGCCGGACAGGGATGTACGAGCAGTACTTC.

The V call is TRBV29-1, the J call TRBJ1-2; weak D call: TRBD1 (6 bases). Germline V lookup: CDR1 SQVTM, CDR2 ANQGSEA. The CDR3 loop spans 12 amino acids. Trimming pared 0 bases from V and 6 bases from J, leaving 8 bases between. In DNA form, the CDR3 reads TGCAGCGTTGAAGATCCAGGGGATGGCTACACCTTC. Protein: CSVEDPGDGYTF.

The V call is TRBV10-3, the J call TRBJ2-7, with a weak D call TRBD2 (5 bases). The CDR3 totals 12 residues. Germline CDR1 reads ENHRY; CDR2 reads SYGVKD. Trimming cost V 7 bases and J 7 bases, with 14 bases left between them. The CDR3 protein is CAIKPEAKEQYF. CDR3 DNA: TGTGCCATCAAGCCGGAGGCGAAAGAGCAGTACTTC.

The V call is TRBV6-5, the J call TRBJ1-5, with 7 nucleotides matching TRBD1. Germline CDR1 reads MNHEY; CDR2 reads SVGAGI. V trimming: 4 bases; J trimming: 0 bases; junction bases outside the gene matches: 3. CDR3 length: 15 amino acids. CDR3 amino acids: CASSFRGNSNQPQHF. The CDR3 DNA reads as TGTGCCAGCAGTTTCAGGGGGAATAGCAATCAGCCCCAGCATTTT.

The V and J genes are TRBV12-5 and TRBJ1-2; 7 nucleotides match TRBD1. The CDR3 length is 14 residues. CDR1 and CDR2 from the germline V gene are LGHNT and FRNRAP. With 3 bases clipped from V and 8 bases from J, the junction kept 9 bases outside the gene matches. CDR3 residues: CASGFGGGGDGYTF. The CDR3 DNA is TGTGCTAGTGGTTTCGGTGGAGGGGGCGACGGCTACACCTTC. Full variable domain (rest looked up from reference TRBV12-5 and TRBJ1-2): DARVTQTPRHKVTEMGQEVTMRCQPILGHNTVFWYRQTMMQGLELLAYFRNRAPLDDSGMPKDRFSAEMPDATLATLKIQPSEPRDSAVYFCASGFGGGGDGYTFGSGTRLTVV.

The gene calls are TRBV11-2 and TRBJ1-4; no clear D gene. Germline-derived CDR1 and CDR2 are SGHAT and FQNNGV. This CDR3 region has 13 residues. The ends were cut back, 5 bases at V and 4 bases at J, with 8 bases in the middle. CDR3: CASSPGVNEKLFF. CDR3 coding DNA: TGTGCCAGCAGCCCCGGGGTTAATGAAAAACTGTTTTTT. Filled out from reference TRBV11-2 and TRBJ1-4, the complete variable domain reads EAGVAQSPRYKIIEKRQSVAFWCNPISGHATLYWYQQILGQGPKLLIQFQNNGVVDDSQLPKDRFSAERLKGVDSTLKIQPAKLEDSAVYLCASSPGVNEKLFFGSGTQLSVL.

In this sample, this clone turned up once. The chain couples TRBV29-1 to TRBJ2-7; 8 nucleotides agree with TRBD2. The CDR3 consists of 14 residues. V lost 7 bases, J lost 0 bases, and 8 bases stayed unmatched. Per germline, CDR1 SQVTM and CDR2 ANQGSEA. The CDR3 here is CSASAGTSSYEQYF. The CDR3 coding sequence is TGCAGCGCTTCCGCCGGGACTAGCTCCTACGAGCAGTACTTC.

The rearrangement joins TRBV28 to TRBJ2-1; weak D call: TRBD2 (6 bases). Germline V gives CDR1 MDHEN, CDR2 SYDVKM. The CDR3 covers 15 residues. V lost 1 base and J 0 bases, leaving 7 bases between the germline ends. The CDR3 coding sequence is TGTGCCAGCAGTTTATCCGGGAGCTCCTACAATGAGCAGTTCTTC. This gives the protein CASSLSGSSYNEQFF.

The chain is built from TRBV6-5 and TRBJ1-2; D gene ambiguous. Germline-derived CDR1 and CDR2 are MNHEY and SVGAGI. The CDR3 covers 13 residues. V dropped 4 bases and J dropped 4 bases, with 10 bases sitting between them. The CDR3 reads CASSSSVAYGYTF. The DNA for the CDR3 is TGTGCCAGCAGTTCATCAGTAGCCTATGGCTACACCTTC.

This chain links TRBV19 with TRBJ1-5; 9 bases agree with TRBD1. Germline V CDR1 and CDR2: LNHDA, SQIVND (reference sequence). The CDR3 spans 13 residues. V shed 5 bases, J shed 11 bases, and the junction held 7 bases outside the gene matches. The CDR3 reads CASSAGQGLTQHF. In nucleotides, the CDR3 is TGTGCCAGTAGTGCGGGACAGGGTCTGACCCAGCATTTT.

This chain uses TRBV28 with TRBJ2-7; TRBD1 is a possible D gene (5 bases). Trimming pared 7 bases from V and 1 base from J, leaving 11 bases between. The CDR3 has 13 amino acids. Germline V CDR1 and CDR2: MDHEN, SYDVKM. The CDR3, as DNA: TGTGCCAGCATTTATACAGGTTCCTACGAGCAGTACTTC. Its translation: CASIYTGSYEQYF. The variable domain in full, completed from reference TRBV28 and TRBJ2-7, reads DVKVTQSSRYLVKRTGEKVFLECVQDMDHENMFWYRQDPGLGLRLIYFSYDVKMKEKGDIPEGYSVSREKKERFSLILESASTNQTSMYLCASIYTGSYEQYFGPGTRLTVT.

The chain recombines TRBV6-5 with TRBJ1-1; D not resolved. The CDR3 has 14 residues. V was pared by 8 bases and J by 3 bases, with 16 bases between. The germline CDR1 and CDR2 sequences are MNHEY and SVGAGI. In DNA form, the CDR3 reads TGTGCCAGCGAAACCCTAGGTGGTTACACTGAAGCTTTCTTT. It specifies CASETLGGYTEAFF.

This chain joins TRBV10-3 and TRBJ2-7; D may be TRBD1 (6 bases). The length of the CDR3 is 15 residues. Germline assignment: CDR1 ENHRY and CDR2 SYGVKD. Trimming stripped 4 bases from V and 2 bases from J, with 15 bases between. The DNA for the CDR3 is TGTGCCATCAGTGTTGACGGGACACCCACCTACGAGCAGTACTTC. Amino acids: CAISVDGTPTYEQYF.

The rearrangement joins TRBV14 to TRBJ2-3, with D unclear. CDR3 size: 12 residues. V was cut by 3 bases and J by 2 bases, with 3 bases left in between. The germline gives CDR1 SGHDN, CDR2 FVKESK. Written as DNA, the CDR3 is TGTGCCAGCAGCCATATCACAGATACGCAGTATTTT. Translated: CASSHITDTQYF. The full variable domain, with the rest looked up from reference TRBV14 and TRBJ2-3, is EAGVTQFPSHSVIEKGQTVTLRCDPISGHDNLYWYRRVMGKEIKFLLHFVKESKQDESGMPNNRFLAERTGGTYSTLKVQPAELEDSGVYFCASSHITDTQYFGPGTRLTVL.

V and J are TRBV6-5 and TRBJ2-7, with 9 nucleotides matching TRBD2. Germline CDR1 reads MNHEY; CDR2 reads SVGAGI. Trimming took 2 bases from V and 6 from J; bases not matched to a gene: 8. The CDR3 is made up of 15 amino acids. The CDR3 loop reads CASSYGREGQGEQYF. The CDR3, as DNA: TGTGCCAGCAGTTACGGGCGGGAGGGCCAGGGCGAGCAGTACTTC.

V is TRBV27 and J is TRBJ2-7, with D possibly being TRBD2 (5 bases). The germline V gene has CDR1 MNHEY and CDR2 SMNVEV (reference sequence). The CDR3 contains 16 residues. V was trimmed by 0 bases and J by 0 bases, leaving 12 bases between them. The CDR3 region has the DNA TGTGCCAGCAGTTTATCGATTGGGGAGACCTCCTACGAGCAGTACTTC. Translation: CASSLSIGETSYEQYF.

The gene calls are TRBV6-1 and TRBJ1-5; D ambiguous. The CDR3 consists of 15 residues. Germline V lookup: CDR1 MNHNS, CDR2 SASEGT. V lost 1 base and J 3 bases, leaving 10 bases between the germline ends. Here the CDR3 DNA reads TGTGCCAGCAGTGAAGGGCAGACAATCAATCAGCCCCAGCATTTT. Its translation is CASSEGQTINQPQHF.

As to this clone: A junction end diverges from the germline sequence, so it may reflect a read error. The rearrangement uses TRBV13 and TRBJ1-5; TRBD1 aligns across 9 bases. Germline-derived CDR1 and CDR2 are PRHDT and FYEKMQ (reference sequence). CDR3 length: 14 residues. CDR3 sequence (DNA): TGTGCCAGCAGCCTAGGGACAGGGAATCAGCCCCAGCATTTT. Translating it yields CASSLGTGNQPQHF.

The chain links TRBV30 to TRBJ2-7; 7 nucleotides line up with TRBD2. CDR1 and CDR2 (germline): GTSNPN, SVGIG (reference sequence). The CDR3 sequence is 14 residues long. J lost 6 bases, V lost 3 bases, and 11 bases had no gene match. The CDR3 sequence: CAWSLGGRAFEQYF. CDR3 sequence (DNA): TGTGCCTGGAGCCTGGGAGGGAGGGCCTTCGAGCAGTACTTC.

The CDR3 coding sequence is TGTGCCACCCGGGACAGCCCCCTCAATGAGCAGTTCTTC. Amino acids: CATRDSPLNEQFF. This chain links TRBV2 with TRBJ2-1, with 7 positions matching TRBD1. The germline V gene encodes CDR1 SNHLY and CDR2 FYNNEI. J lost 6 bases, V lost 10 bases, and 9 bases had no gene match. The CDR3 is made up of 13 amino acids.

The chain carries TRBV7-9 and TRBJ1-5; D is unresolved. This CDR3 comprises 16 residues. The germline V gene encodes CDR1 SEHNR and CDR2 FQNEAQ (reference sequence). V lost 5 bases and J lost 0, with 14 bases in between. The CDR3 sequence is CASSPDAGISNQPQHF. For the CDR3, the DNA is TGTGCCAGCAGCCCGGACGCGGGAATTAGCAATCAGCCCCAGCATTTT.

The chain employs TRBV9 and TRBJ1-1; the match to TRBD1 covers 7 bases. V shed 0 bases and J 6 bases; nucleotides not matched to a gene: 17. The CDR3 has 18 residues. The germline V gene encodes CDR1 SGDLS and CDR2 YYNGEE. The CDR3 loop is CASSVAPDRVGAYAEAFF. The CDR3 DNA follows: TGTGCCAGCAGCGTAGCTCCCGACAGGGTTGGAGCCTACGCTGAAGCTTTCTTT.

The chain recombines TRBV7-9 with TRBJ2-7, with 8 positions matching TRBD2. With 2 bases clipped from V and 6 bases from J, the junction kept 15 bases outside the gene matches. This CDR3 is built from 17 residues. Germline V gives CDR1 SEHNR, CDR2 FQNEAQ (reference sequence). The CDR3 sequence is CASSLTRTSLRVTEQYF. In DNA form, the CDR3 reads TGTGCCAGCAGCTTAACGCGGACTAGCTTAAGGGTAACCGAGCAGTACTTC.

This chain connects TRBV15 to TRBJ1-5, with 8 bases aligning to TRBD1. This CDR3 is 14 amino acids long. J lost 7 bases, V lost 3 bases, and 5 bases had no gene match. Per the germline V gene, CDR1 is LNHNV and CDR2 is YYDKDF (reference sequence). The DNA for the CDR3 is TGTGCCACCAGCAGGGACAGGGCAGGGCAGCCCCAGCATTTT. It codes for CATSRDRAGQPQHF.